This passage covers 22 T cell receptor beta chains from one sample sequenced in a study of post-analysis software for immune sequencing data. Study-wide points: Elevated frequency relative to controls characterized a handful of TRBV segments in patients, TRBV5-6, TRBV5-1 and TRBV20-1 among them.

The authors incorporated unique molecular identifiers into the TCR beta cDNA libraries. TCRdb passed the PCR reads through MiXCR, listing each CDR3 protein once. The sample comprises under 900,000 distinct CDR3 sequences, roughly half of which are singletons, and under 6% rests with the top ten. These receptors lack a known antigen. Sequencing input: blood. Receptor source: a girl between 10 and 17 years old with multiple sclerosis.

This clonotype was observed once. The rearrangement joins TRBV11-2 to TRBJ1-1, with D unresolved. Trimming cost V 3 bases and J 4 bases, with 12 bases left between them. From germline, CDR1 is SGHAT and CDR2 FQNNGV. The CDR3 is made up of 14 amino acids. CDR3 coding DNA: TGTGCCAGCAGCTTCGGACCGGAGTCCACTGAAGCTTTCTTT. Residues: CASSFGPESTEAFF. The variable domain in full, completed from reference TRBV11-2 and TRBJ1-1, reads EAGVAQSPRYKIIEKRQSVAFWCNPISGHATLYWYQQILGQGPKLLIQFQNNGVVDDSQLPKDRFSAERLKGVDSTLKIQPAKLEDSAVYLCASSFGPESTEAFFGQGTRLTVV.

V usage is TRBV5-6 and J usage is TRBJ2-4; D is possibly TRBD1 (5 bases). The CDR3 runs to 14 residues. The V end lost 4 bases, the J end lost 7 bases, and 15 bases lay between the germline ends. Germline CDR1 reads SGHDT; CDR2 reads YYEEEE. The CDR3 reads CASSTGSWGNIQYF. The CDR3 DNA sequence: TGTGCCAGCAGCACCGGGTCTTGGGGCAACATTCAGTACTTC.

V is TRBV24-1 and J is TRBJ2-5; D is uncertain. Germline V gene lookup returns CDR1 KGHDR and CDR2 SFDVKD. Trimming removed 1 base from V and 5 bases from J, with 13 bases in between. The CDR3 length is 15 residues. The CDR3 is CATSDLNTVTETQYF. In DNA, the CDR3 is TGTGCCACCAGTGATTTAAACACGGTGACGGAGACCCAGTACTTC.

The V call is TRBV29-1, the J call TRBJ2-5, with a weak D call TRBD1 (6 bases). V was shortened by 7 bases and J by 4 bases, with 16 bases between the two germline ends. The CDR3 consists of 13 residues. Germline values: CDR1 SQVTM, CDR2 ANQGSEA. The CDR3 nucleotides are TGCAGCGGGTCGGACAGATCAGGAGAGACCCAGTACTTC. It translates to CSGSDRSGETQYF.

V gene TRBV25-1 combines with J gene TRBJ2-3; no reliable D call. This CDR3 region has 12 residues. Germline V gene data show CDR1 as MGHDK and CDR2 as SYGVNS. V lost 1 base to trimming and J lost 6 bases, with 5 bases between them. The CDR3 DNA reads as TGTGCCAGCAGTGAATTATGGGATACGCAGTATTTT. This sequence encodes CASSELWDTQYF.

The chain recombines TRBV5-6 with TRBJ2-3, with TRBD2 identical over 8 bases. Germline CDR1 reads SGHDT; CDR2 reads YYEEEE. The CDR3 loop spans 16 amino acids. Unmatched junction bases numbered 15, after V lost 7 bases and J lost 5 bases. CDR3 loop: CASAPGSGTRVDTQYF. DNA for the CDR3: TGTGCCAGCGCCCCTGGTAGCGGGACGCGAGTAGATACGCAGTATTTT.

There are a few counts of this clonotype. The junction departs from the called germline gene at one end, perhaps through a read error. The chain employs TRBV20-1 and TRBJ1-2, with a possible D match to TRBD1 (5 bases). The CDR3 loop spans 15 amino acids. Germline values: CDR1 DFQATT, CDR2 SNEGSKA (reference sequence). CDR3 sequence (DNA): TGCAGCGCTAGCTCCGCCCTCAGGGTTTCTGCGCTGTCCACCTTC. Amino acids: CSASSALRVSALSTF.

This chain joins TRBV20-1 and TRBJ2-7; no reliable D call. CDR1 is DFQATT, CDR2 SNEGSKA, per germline (reference sequence). V was pared by 5 bases and J by 1 base, with 9 bases between. The CDR3 loop spans 12 amino acids. This CDR3 reads CSALGSSYEQYF. The CDR3, as DNA: TGCAGTGCTCTCGGGTCTTCCTACGAGCAGTACTTC.

In regard to this clonotype: One end of the junction is discordant with germline, which a read error may explain. V usage is TRBV9 and J usage is TRBJ2-7, with 9 bases identical to TRBD1. This CDR3 is 15 amino acids long. Germline V gene lookup returns CDR1 SGDLS and CDR2 YYNGEE. CDR3 residues: CAGSVEGTGPYEQYF. The CDR3 nucleotides read TGTGCCGGCAGCGTAGAAGGGACAGGGCCCTACGAGCAGTACTTC.

The rearrangement uses TRBV29-1 and TRBJ2-1; TRBD1 matches 10 bases. This CDR3 is built from 13 residues. Germline values: CDR1 SQVTM, CDR2 ANQGSEA. V gave up 7 bases and J gave up 7 bases; unmatched junction bases: 7. As DNA, the CDR3 is TGCAGCGGCGGGACAGGGGAGGGAAATGAGCAGTTCTTC. Translating gives CSGGTGEGNEQFF.

This clonotype has just a few counts. The chain joins TRBV5-6 to TRBJ1-2, with 7 positions matching TRBD1. Germline lookup yields CDR1 SGHDT and CDR2 YYEEEE. The CDR3 has 14 residues. The V segment lost 1 base and the J segment 6 bases; nucleotides outside the gene matches: 6. The CDR3 DNA reads TGTGCCAGCAGCTTGATTGACAGGGAGAATGGCTACACCTTC. Amino acids: CASSLIDRENGYTF. The full variable domain, rest sourced from reference TRBV5-6 and TRBJ1-2, is DAGVTQSPTHLIKTRGQQVTLRCSPKSGHDTVSWYQQALGQGPQFIFQYYEEEERQRGNFPDRFSGHQFPNYSSELNVNALLLGDSALYLCASSLIDRENGYTFGSGTRLTVV.

This clonotype was seen more than once but under ten times. This chain joins TRBV20-1 and TRBJ2-5; the D call may be TRBD1 or TRBD2 (5 bases each). Trimming left V 0 bases short and J 4 bases short, with 15 bases between. The CDR3 extends over 15 amino acids. Per germline, CDR1 DFQATT and CDR2 SNEGSKA (reference sequence). The CDR3 bases are TGCAGTGCTAGAGATCGGGTTGGGGGTGCAGAGACCCAGTACTTC. Translated, it gives CSARDRVGGAETQYF.

The chain joins TRBV7-2 to TRBJ2-4; D is possibly TRBD1 or TRBD2 (5 bases each). V gave up 6 bases and J gave up 0 bases, with 12 bases separating them. The germline gives CDR1 SGHTA, CDR2 FQGNSA. The CDR3 contains 15 residues. The CDR3 region is CASSREGLAKNIQYF. In DNA, the CDR3 is TGTGCCAGCAGTCGAGAGGGGTTAGCCAAAAACATTCAGTACTTC.

The rearrangement uses TRBV11-2 and TRBJ2-7; weak D call: TRBD1 (6 bases). Deletions cut 0 bases from V and 2 bases from J, with 11 bases between. This CDR3 spans 15 amino acids. Germline loops: CDR1 SGHAT, CDR2 FQNNGV. The CDR3 DNA sequence: TGTGCCAGCAGCTTAGATGGACAGCGCCCCTACGAGCAGTACTTC. This gives the protein CASSLDGQRPYEQYF. Full variable domain (remainder filled in from reference TRBV11-2 and TRBJ2-7): EAGVAQSPRYKIIEKRQSVAFWCNPISGHATLYWYQQILGQGPKLLIQFQNNGVVDDSQLPKDRFSAERLKGVDSTLKIQPAKLEDSAVYLCASSLDGQRPYEQYFGPGTRLTVT.

V usage is TRBV5-1 and J usage is TRBJ2-3; weak D call: TRBD1 (5 bases). Trimming stripped 0 bases from V and 5 bases from J, with 13 bases between. Germline V gene data show CDR1 as SGHRS and CDR2 as YFSETQ. The CDR3 is made up of 15 amino acids. In DNA, the CDR3 is TGCGCCAGCAGCTTGGAGGCAGCAAGGGGAGATACGCAGTATTTT. Translation gives CASSLEAARGDTQYF.

The V gene is TRBV6-5, the J gene TRBJ2-1; a weak D match, TRBD2 (6 bases). Trimming removed 4 bases from V and 1 base from J, with 14 bases in between. Germline V gene lookup returns CDR1 MNHEY and CDR2 SVGAGI. CDR3 length: 16 residues. CDR3 nucleotide sequence: TGTGCCAGCAGTTGGACCCACCTAGCGTCCTACAATGAGCAGTTCTTC. It encodes CASSWTHLASYNEQFF.

For this clonotype: A read error may be the cause here, since a much bigger clone is one base away. In nucleotides, the CDR3 is TGTGCCGGCAGCGTAGCCTTAGGGCTAAACTACGAGCAGTACTTC. As protein: CAGSVALGLNYEQYF. The V call is TRBV9, the J call TRBJ2-7; D unclear. Germline V gene lookup returns CDR1 SGDLS and CDR2 YYNGEE. This CDR3 has 15 amino acids.

This chain links TRBV15 with TRBJ2-7, with TRBD1 matching over 8 bases. Germline trimming cut 3 bases from V and 3 bases from J; bases unmatched to any gene: 1. CDR3 length equals 13 residues. Germline V gives CDR1 LNHNV, CDR2 YYDKDF (reference sequence). CDR3 residues: CATSRDRDYEQYF. The CDR3 bases are TGTGCCACCAGCAGGGACAGGGACTACGAGCAGTACTTC.

This clonotype was observed a few times. The chain employs TRBV7-6 and TRBJ2-7, with TRBD1 matching 8 bases. The trim removed 5 bases at V and 2 bases at J, leaving 8 bases unmatched. Germline lookup yields CDR1 SGHVS and CDR2 FNYEAQ. This CDR3 is 15 amino acids long. CDR3 region: CASSTGTGIPYEQYF. The CDR3 DNA is TGTGCCAGCAGCACTGGGACAGGAATTCCCTACGAGCAGTACTTC.

The J gene is TRBJ2-5, the V gene TRBV12-3 or TRBV12-4; 8 bases are a match to TRBD2. The closer fit of TRBJ2-7 to the DNA end suggests the J call may be wrong. The length of the CDR3 is 15 residues. CDR3 in DNA: TGTGCCAGCAGACAGACCGGGACTAGAGGACACGAGCAGTACTTC. As protein: CASRQTGTRGHEQYF.

The rearrangement joins TRBV6-5 to TRBJ2-4; the D gene is possibly TRBD1 (5 bases). This CDR3 is built from 14 residues. Germline CDR1 MNHEY, CDR2 SVGAGI. Trimming removed 2 bases at V and 13 bases at J, with 18 bases between. The CDR3 DNA is TGTGCCAGCAGTTACGAACCAGGGCGTCGTGAGCAGTACTTC. Residues: CASSYEPGRREQYF.

The V gene is TRBV5-1, the J gene TRBJ2-7; D remains unclear. CDR1 SGHRS and CDR2 YFSETQ come from the germline V gene. This CDR3 contains 14 residues. V was clipped by 4 bases and J by 2 bases, with 13 bases between them. Written as DNA, the CDR3 is TGCGCCAGCAGCGCCCGTCCAGCGCCCTACGAGCAGTACTTC. This encodes CASSARPAPYEQYF.